This T cell receptor beta chain was profiled in a study of human T cells and chemical hapten exposure. Study overall: Throughout the approximately 24-week study, diphenylcyclopropenone was applied weekly to the patients' scalps. A mostly female patient group had alopecia areata, totalis or universalis.

In TCRdb, the RACE reads were re-called with MiXCR into one record per CDR3 protein. This table has 150,000 to 200,000 distinct CDR3 sequences, 28% appearing once. This clonotype occurred a few times. This CDR3 is built from 12 residues. Germline loops: CDR1 DFQATT, CDR2 SNEGSKA (reference sequence). V trimming: 3 bases; J trimming: 9 bases; junction bases outside the gene matches: 5. Time point here: patch test 3, about 24 weeks after DPC sensitization. Treatment here: therapeutic diphenylcyclopropenone sensitization with weekly scalp DPC. The clonotype originates from a woman aged 18-29 years with alopecia areata. Some clones in this sample may be carry-over from other donors' samples. V gene TRBV20-1 combines with J gene TRBJ1-1; 9 nucleotides match TRBD1. The source was whole blood, collected in connection with sensitization to the hapten diphenylcyclopropenone (DPC). The CDR3 region has the DNA TGCAGTGCTAGCCCCGGACAGGGGCAAGCTTTCTTT. This sequence encodes CSASPGQGQAFF.